This TCR beta chain comes out of a study of blood T cell repertoires in COVID-19. Authors' analysis steps: The assay estimated nucleated cells by amplifying reference gene primers. Produced via immunoSEQ multiplex PCR; TCRdb's table is partial and in-frame only. V, J and clone size reflect that table, while D and trimming were determined from the DNA. Among about 230,000 clones listed, over 80% were seen once. Trimming took off 7 bases at V and 8 bases at J, with 26 bases between the two ends. This CDR3 comprises 16 residues. The chain joins TRBV23-1 to TRBJ1-2, with D perhaps matching TRBD1 (5 bases). TRBV23-1 is flagged as an ORF with uncertain function. The source is a man in his forties or fifties with acute or convalescent COVID-19. Sequencing was performed on peripheral blood. In nucleotides, the CDR3 is TGCGCCAGCACCGAAAGCGGGACTCCAGGGTCAGGGGGCTACACCTTC. The encoded protein is CASTESGTPGSGGYTF.